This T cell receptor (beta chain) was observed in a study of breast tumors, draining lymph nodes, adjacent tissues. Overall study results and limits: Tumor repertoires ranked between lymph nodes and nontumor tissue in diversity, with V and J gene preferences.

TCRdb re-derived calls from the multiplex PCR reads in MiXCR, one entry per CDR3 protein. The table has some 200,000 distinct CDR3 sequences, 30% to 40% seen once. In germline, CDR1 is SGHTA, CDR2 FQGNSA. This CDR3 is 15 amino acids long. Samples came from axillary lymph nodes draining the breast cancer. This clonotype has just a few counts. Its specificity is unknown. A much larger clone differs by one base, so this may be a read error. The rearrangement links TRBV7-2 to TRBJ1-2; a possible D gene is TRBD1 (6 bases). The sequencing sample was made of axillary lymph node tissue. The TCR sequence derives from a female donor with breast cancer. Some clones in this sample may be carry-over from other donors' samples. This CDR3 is CASSSGQSRDYGYPF. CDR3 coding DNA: TGTGCCAGCAGCTCCGGACAGAGTAGGGACTATGGCTACCCCTTC.